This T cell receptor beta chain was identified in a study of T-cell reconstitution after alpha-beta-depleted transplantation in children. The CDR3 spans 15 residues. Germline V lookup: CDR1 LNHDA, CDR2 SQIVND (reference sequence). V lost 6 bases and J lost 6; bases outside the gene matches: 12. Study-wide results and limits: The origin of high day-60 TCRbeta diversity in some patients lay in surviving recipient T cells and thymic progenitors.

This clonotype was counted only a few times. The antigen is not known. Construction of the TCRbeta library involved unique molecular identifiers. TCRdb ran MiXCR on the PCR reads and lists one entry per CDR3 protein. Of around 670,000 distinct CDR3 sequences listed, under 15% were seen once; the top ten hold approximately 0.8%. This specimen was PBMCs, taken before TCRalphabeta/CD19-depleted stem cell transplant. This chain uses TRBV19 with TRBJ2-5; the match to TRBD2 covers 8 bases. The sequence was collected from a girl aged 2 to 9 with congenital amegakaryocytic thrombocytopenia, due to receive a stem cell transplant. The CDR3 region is CASRDSGRSWQTQYF. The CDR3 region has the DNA TGTGCCAGTAGGGACAGCGGGAGAAGCTGGCAGACCCAGTACTTC.